This entry lists 24 T cell receptor beta chains sequenced from one sample in a study of T-cell memory formation after mild COVID-19. TCRdb independently ran MiXCR on the 5' RACE reads; one entry per CDR3 protein. The table lists around 200,000 distinct CDR3 sequences, approximately 17% of them singletons, with 3.9% in the top ten. Sequenced input: PBMCs or a T cell subset sorted from them (not recorded which). The receptors were sampled from a young man who had mild COVID-19 (a few samples of this study predate the infection). Cell type and time point are not known.

A few counts support this clonotype. The genes are TRBV25-1 and TRBJ1-6; tentatively, D is TRBD1 (5 bases). Trimming left V 5 bases short and J 8 bases short, with 13 bases between. The V gene's germline CDR1 is MGHDK and CDR2 SYGVNS. The CDR3 contains 14 residues. The CDR3 coding sequence is TGTGCCAGCAGTAGGGGAGACTGGTATTCACCCCTCCACTTT. This translates into CASSRGDWYSPLHF.

The V gene is TRBV25-1, the J gene TRBJ1-2; 8 positions agree with TRBD1. CDR1 is MGHDK and CDR2 is SYGVNS in the germline V gene. The CDR3 sequence is 19 residues long. V was pared by 2 bases and J by 7 bases, with 21 bases of the junction left unmatched. Here the CDR3 reads CASSENSPIPPRGLSGYTF. Written as DNA, the CDR3 is TGTGCCAGCAGTGAAAATTCCCCCATCCCCCCCAGGGGGCTGAGTGGCTACACCTTC.

The chain combines TRBV20-1 with TRBJ1-1, with 8 bases lining up with TRBD1. The germline V gene has CDR1 DFQATT and CDR2 SNEGSKA (reference sequence). Unmatched junction bases numbered 4, after V lost 6 bases and J lost 4 bases. The CDR3 extends over 12 amino acids. The CDR3 region has the DNA TGCAGTGCGAGAACAGGGGGCACTGAAGCTTTCTTT. Its protein product is CSARTGGTEAFF.

This clonotype was seen only a few times. The V and J genes are TRBV4-2 and TRBJ2-6; 7 bases match TRBD2. Germline CDR1 reads LGHNA; CDR2 reads YNFKEQ. Trimming cost V 4 bases and J 2 bases; bases outside gene matches: 5. The CDR3 has 16 residues. The CDR3 here is CASSPSGGTGANVLTF. The CDR3 DNA reads as TGTGCCAGCAGCCCCTCGGGGGGAACTGGGGCCAACGTCCTGACTTTC.

The gene calls are TRBV28 and TRBJ2-2, with 14 bases aligning to TRBD2. The CDR3 sequence is 21 residues long. Germline loops: CDR1 MDHEN, CDR2 SYDVKM. The V and J ends lost 6 bases and 5 bases, in that order; junction bases with no gene match: 20. The CDR3 DNA follows: TGTGCCAGCAGCCCGCCGACCTGGACTAGCGGGGGGAACTTTGGTACCGGGGAGCTGTTTTTT. Translation gives CASSPPTWTSGGNFGTGELFF.

The V call is TRBV10-3, the J call TRBJ1-1; D is perhaps TRBD1 (6 bases). The CDR3 extends over 15 amino acids. Deletions cut 1 base from V and 2 bases from J, with 11 bases between. The V gene's germline CDR1 is ENHRY and CDR2 SYGVKD. CDR3 loop: CAISEWGGTNTEAFF. In DNA form, the CDR3 reads TGTGCCATCAGTGAGTGGGGGGGCACCAACACTGAAGCTTTCTTT.

This clonotype was found a few times. The chain joins TRBV4-3 to TRBJ1-2; D is unresolved. Between the trimmed V and J ends, which lost 0 bases and 2 bases, there was a span of 7 bases. Germline CDR1 reads LGHNA; CDR2 reads YSLEER. CDR3 length: 14 amino acids. The CDR3 nucleotides read TGCGCCAGCAGCCAAGAAACCCGAAACTATGGCTACACCTTC. Residues: CASSQETRNYGYTF.

The table lists this clonotype with a few counts. The chain has TRBV20-1 and TRBJ2-7, with D unresolved. Germline V gene lookup returns CDR1 DFQATT and CDR2 SNEGSKA (reference sequence). The V end was cut by 5 bases, the J end by 0 bases, with 17 bases between. The CDR3 consists of 15 residues. As DNA, the CDR3 is TGCAGTGCTCCACGGCCTCAGGTGAGCTCCTACGAGCAGTACTTC. It translates to CSAPRPQVSSYEQYF.

J is TRBJ1-4 and V is TRBV3-1; D unresolved. V was pared by 1 base and J by 9 bases, with 9 bases between. CDR3 length: 13 amino acids. The germline CDR1 and CDR2 sequences are LGHDT and YNNKEL (reference sequence). DNA for the CDR3: TGTGCCAGCAGCCAAGGGCAGGTACAAAAACTGTTTTTT. It yields the protein CASSQGQVQKLFF.

The rearrangement uses TRBV7-2 and TRBJ2-3; no reliable D call. Germline CDR1 and CDR2: SGHTA and FQGNSA. V lost 3 bases and J 1 base, leaving 5 bases between the germline ends. This CDR3 region has 13 residues. The CDR3 sequence is CASSFYGTDTQYF. The CDR3 DNA follows: TGTGCCAGCAGCTTCTACGGCACAGATACGCAGTATTTT.

The chain has TRBV12-3 or TRBV12-4 and TRBJ1-1; no clear D gene. The V end was cut by 5 bases, the J end by 4 bases, with 17 bases between. This CDR3 has 15 residues. The CDR3 DNA reads as TGTGCCAGCAGTAATACGGGCTCCCCGGGCACTGAAGCTTTCTTT. Its protein product is CASSNTGSPGTEAFF.

The chain is built from TRBV5-5 and TRBJ1-2, with D perhaps matching TRBD1 (6 bases). V was cut by 3 bases and J by 7 bases, with 19 bases left in between. The CDR3 contains 15 residues. Germline-derived CDR1 and CDR2 are SGHKS and YYEKEE (reference sequence). CDR3 residues: CASSSDYQGRGGYTF. CDR3 in DNA: TGTGCCAGCAGCTCAGACTATCAGGGGCGCGGTGGCTACACCTTC.

This clonotype turned up a few times. The chain links TRBV29-1 to TRBJ1-1, with TRBD1 matching 10 bases. V trimming: 1 base; J trimming: 5 bases; junction bases outside the gene matches: 1. The CDR3 totals 13 residues. Germline V CDR1 and CDR2: SQVTM, ANQGSEA. For the CDR3, the DNA is TGCAGCGTTGAAGGGACAGGGGGAACTGAAGCTTTCTTT. Protein: CSVEGTGGTEAFF. Drawing the rest from reference TRBV29-1 and TRBJ1-1, the complete variable domain is SAVISQKPSRDICQRGTSLTIQCQVDSQVTMMFWYRQQPGQSLTLIATANQGSEATYESGFVIDKFPISRPNLTFSTLTVSNMSPEDSSIYLCSVEGTGGTEAFFGQGTRLTVV.

The chain employs TRBV7-2 and TRBJ2-2; D call uncertain. The V end was cut by 5 bases, the J end by 1 base, with 8 bases between. CDR1 is SGHTA and CDR2 is FQGNSA in the germline V gene. The length of the CDR3 is 14 residues. This CDR3 reads CASSPRRNTGELFF. Here the CDR3 DNA reads TGTGCCAGCAGCCCTCGGCGGAACACCGGGGAGCTGTTTTTT.

About this clonotype itself: The junction departs from the called germline gene at one end, perhaps through a read error. The chain recombines TRBV7-3 with TRBJ2-6; 8 bases fit TRBD1. The germline V gene has CDR1 SGHTA and CDR2 FQGTGA. This CDR3 region has 16 residues. CDR3 in DNA: TGTGCCAGCAGCCTAACAGGGGGCTCTGGGGCCAACGTCCTGACTTTC. It is translated as CASSLTGGSGANVLTF.

In this sample, this clonotype turned up many times. The chain has TRBV9 and TRBJ2-1; perhaps TRBD1 as D (6 bases). Germline loops: CDR1 SGDLS, CDR2 YYNGEE. This CDR3 has 14 residues. V lost 3 bases, J lost 6 bases, and 13 bases lay in between. CDR3 sequence (DNA): TGTGCCAGCAGCGCAGGGGTCCTGGGCAATGAGCAGTTCTTC. Its translation: CASSAGVLGNEQFF.

V gene TRBV2 combines with J gene TRBJ2-7; TRBD1 agrees at 8 bases. CDR1 is SNHLY, CDR2 FYNNEI, per germline. The V and J ends lost 6 bases and 6 bases, in that order; junction bases with no gene match: 4. This CDR3 has 12 residues. CDR3 sequence: CASSGTGLEQYF. CDR3 bases: TGTGCCAGCAGCGGGACAGGACTCGAGCAGTACTTC.

The sample holds a few counts of this clonotype. The chain has TRBV11-1 and TRBJ1-2; D gene uncertain. Trimming stripped 5 bases from V and 4 bases from J, with 8 bases between. The germline gives CDR1 SGHAT, CDR2 FQDESV (reference sequence). The CDR3 consists of 12 residues. The CDR3, as DNA: TGTGCCAGCAGCCAGGAGGGCTATGGCTACACCTTC. Translation: CASSQEGYGYTF.

The rearrangement links TRBV7-2 to TRBJ2-3, with a weak D call TRBD1 (6 bases). This CDR3 is 14 amino acids long. CDR1 SGHTA and CDR2 FQGNSA come from the germline V gene. The V gene lost 8 bases and the J gene lost 2 bases, with 14 bases spanning the gap. CDR3 residues: CASGPGQLTDTQYF. The CDR3 nucleotides are TGTGCCAGCGGACCGGGACAACTCACAGATACGCAGTATTTT.

This clonotype has more than one count but fewer than ten. V and J are TRBV7-8 and TRBJ2-3, with 8 bases fitting TRBD1. The CDR3 extends over 15 amino acids. Germline-derived CDR1 and CDR2 are SGHVS and FQNEAQ. The V and J ends lost 2 bases and 2 bases, in that order; junction bases with no gene match: 3. The CDR3 DNA sequence: TGTGCCAGCAGCTTACAGGGGGCTGTCACAGATACGCAGTATTTT. Translated, it gives CASSLQGAVTDTQYF.

Ten or more counts support this clonotype. The V and J genes are TRBV5-1 and TRBJ1-1; D not certain. Germline V lookup: CDR1 SGHRS, CDR2 YFSETQ. The V end lost 0 bases, the J end lost 7 bases, and 16 bases lay between the germline ends. The CDR3 consists of 15 residues. CDR3 amino acids: CASSLANEGTGEAFF. CDR3 bases: TGCGCCAGCAGCTTGGCCAACGAAGGCACCGGTGAAGCTTTCTTT. The full variable domain, in which reference TRBV5-1 and TRBJ1-1 provide the parts outside the CDR3, is KAGVTQTPRYLIKTRGQQVTLSCSPISGHRSVSWYQQTPGQGLQFLFEYFSETQRNKGNFPGRFSGRQFSNSRSEMNVSTLELGDSALYLCASSLANEGTGEAFFGQGTRLTVV.

The J gene is TRBJ1-2, the V gene TRBV5-1; D might be TRBD1 (6 bases). In germline, CDR1 is SGHRS, CDR2 YFSETQ. This CDR3 contains 15 residues. Trimming removed 4 bases from V and 4 bases from J, with 17 bases in between. CDR3 sequence: CASSRDTSFVYGYTF. The CDR3 nucleotides are TGCGCCAGCAGCCGGGACACCAGCTTCGTCTATGGCTACACCTTC.

The V and J genes are TRBV2 and TRBJ2-7; D is unclear. Germline lookup yields CDR1 SNHLY and CDR2 FYNNEI. Trimming removed 2 bases at V and 4 bases at J, with 6 bases between. The CDR3 has 12 residues. This chain's CDR3 is CASSEFGYEQYV. In DNA, the CDR3 is TGTGCCAGCAGTGAATTTGGATACGAGCAGTACGTC.

The V gene is TRBV7-2, the J gene TRBJ2-3, with 7 bases that match TRBD2. Germline lookup yields CDR1 SGHTA and CDR2 FQGNSA. This CDR3 comprises 14 residues. J gave up 2 bases and V 4 bases, and 3 bases lay outside the gene matches. CDR3 DNA: TGTGCCAGCAGCTGGCGACTAGCCACAGATACGCAGTATTTT. Its protein is CASSWRLATDTQYF.